Following are 11 T cell receptor beta chains from one sample sequenced in a study of T cell responses to AZD1222 COVID-19 vaccine. Generated by immunoSEQ multiplex PCR, the TCRdb table keeps only in-frame clones and is missing some. Of about 150,000 clones listed, 75% to 90% are singletons. The sample was peripheral blood, taken 28 days after the second AZD1222 dose. The receptors originated from an adult who received the AZD1222 COVID-19 vaccine.

This clone was recorded once. The chain couples TRBV7-2 to TRBJ1-1; D gene uncertain. The CDR3 covers 13 residues. The V gene lost 2 bases and the J gene lost 1 base, with 5 bases spanning the gap. From germline, CDR1 is SGHTA and CDR2 FQGNSA. The CDR3 protein is CASSLRKNTEAFF. CDR3 bases: TGTGCCAGCAGCTTACGAAAGAACACTGAAGCTTTCTTT.

The V gene is TRBV29-1, the J gene TRBJ2-2; 8 bases match TRBD1. The germline CDR1 and CDR2 sequences are SQVTM and ANQGSEA. V lost 4 bases and J lost 7; bases outside the gene matches: 14. The CDR3 is made up of 16 amino acids. In DNA form, the CDR3 reads TGCAGCGTTGTAACTCCCGGACAGGGTGGAGACGGGGAGCTGTTTTTT. Translating it yields CSVVTPGQGGDGELFF.

The V and J genes are TRBV4-1 and TRBJ1-2, with a possible D match to TRBD1 (5 bases). The germline gives CDR1 MGHRA, CDR2 YSYEKL. V was cut by 2 bases and J by 2 bases, with 18 bases left in between. The CDR3 is 17 amino acids. CDR3 loop: CASSQPRDRGRNYGYTF. The CDR3 nucleotides read TGCGCCAGCAGCCAACCCCGGGACCGAGGGAGAAACTATGGCTACACCTTC.

The rearrangement joins TRBV29-1 to TRBJ2-1; D ambiguous. This CDR3 region has 11 residues. Trimming removed 3 bases at V and 5 bases at J, with 5 bases between. From germline, CDR1 is SQVTM and CDR2 ANQGSEA. The CDR3 here is CSVEAHNEQFF. Here the CDR3 DNA reads TGCAGCGTTGAGGCTCACAATGAGCAGTTCTTC.

This clone was counted a single time. V is TRBV6-2 or TRBV6-3 and J is TRBJ2-4, with 8 nucleotides matching TRBD2. V lost 0 bases to trimming and J lost 7 bases; unmatched junction nucleotides: 8. The CDR3 runs to 16 residues. CDR1 and CDR2 from the germline V gene are MNHEY and SVGEGT. In nucleotides, the CDR3 is TGTGCCAGCAGTTACTCGGGGCTAGCGGGCCGGAACATTCAGTACTTC. Amino acid sequence: CASSYSGLAGRNIQYF.

The table lists this clone with a count of one. This rearrangement joins TRBV11-1 to TRBJ1-6, with D hard to call. In germline, CDR1 is SGHAT, CDR2 FQDESV (reference sequence). The CDR3 consists of 12 residues. V lost 4 bases and J 7 bases, leaving 5 bases between the germline ends. The CDR3 DNA reads TGTGCCAGCAGCTGGCAGAATTCACCCCTCCACTTT. Its translation: CASSWQNSPLHF.

This chain uses TRBV11-3 with TRBJ2-6; no firm D call. The CDR3 is 13 residues long. The V and J ends lost 6 bases and 6 bases respectively, with 9 bases between them. The germline V gene has CDR1 SGHNT and CDR2 YENEEA. The chain's CDR3 is CASSGSSANVLTF. In DNA, the CDR3 is TGTGCCAGCAGTGGATCTTCGGCCAACGTCCTGACTTTC.

The J gene is TRBJ1-5, the V gene TRBV25-1, with D possibly TRBD1 on 5 matching bases. This CDR3 spans 14 amino acids. Trimming pared 8 bases from V and 1 base from J, leaving 12 bases between. Germline lookup yields CDR1 MGHDK and CDR2 SYGVNS. Here the CDR3 reads CASAGVGSNQPQHF. CDR3 nucleotides: TGTGCCAGCGCGGGGGTCGGGAGCAATCAGCCCCAGCATTTT.

J is TRBJ2-5 and V is TRBV18; no definite D call. The CDR3 length is 11 residues. The germline V gene encodes CDR1 KGHSH and CDR2 LQKENI. V was pared by 3 bases and J by 5 bases, with 4 bases between. The CDR3 protein is CASSPRETQYF. In DNA form, the CDR3 reads TGTGCCAGCTCACCTCGGGAGACCCAGTACTTC.

V and J are TRBV21-1 and TRBJ1-5. TRBV21-1 is a recognized pseudogene. This CDR3 has 18 residues. CDR3 DNA: TGTGCCAGCAGCAAATACCCGCTGGGGGGAGTTAGCAATCAGCCCCAGCATTTT. It is translated as CASSKYPLGGVSNQPQHF.

V and J are TRBV28 and TRBJ1-5; 8 nucleotides match TRBD1. Germline V gives CDR1 MDHEN, CDR2 SYDVKM. The CDR3 runs to 14 residues. Unmatched junction bases numbered 3, after V lost 7 bases and J lost 1 base. CDR3 in amino acids: CASTGGPSNQPQHF. The CDR3 DNA reads TGTGCCAGCACAGGGGGCCCAAGCAATCAGCCCCAGCATTTT.